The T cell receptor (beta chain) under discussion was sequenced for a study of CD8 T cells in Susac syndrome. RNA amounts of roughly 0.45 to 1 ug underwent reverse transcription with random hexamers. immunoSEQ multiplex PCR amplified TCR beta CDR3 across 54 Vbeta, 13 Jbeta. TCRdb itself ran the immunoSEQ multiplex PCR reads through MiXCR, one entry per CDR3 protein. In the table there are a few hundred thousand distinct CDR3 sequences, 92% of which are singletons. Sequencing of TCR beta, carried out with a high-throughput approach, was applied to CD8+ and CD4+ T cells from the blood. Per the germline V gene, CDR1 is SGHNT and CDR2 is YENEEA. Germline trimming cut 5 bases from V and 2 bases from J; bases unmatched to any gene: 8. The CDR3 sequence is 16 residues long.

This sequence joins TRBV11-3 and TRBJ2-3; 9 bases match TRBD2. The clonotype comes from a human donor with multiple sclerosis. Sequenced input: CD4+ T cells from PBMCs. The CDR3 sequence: CASSRRGGGLTDTQYF. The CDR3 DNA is TGTGCCAGCAGCCGCCGCGGGGGGGGACTCACAGATACGCAGTATTTT.